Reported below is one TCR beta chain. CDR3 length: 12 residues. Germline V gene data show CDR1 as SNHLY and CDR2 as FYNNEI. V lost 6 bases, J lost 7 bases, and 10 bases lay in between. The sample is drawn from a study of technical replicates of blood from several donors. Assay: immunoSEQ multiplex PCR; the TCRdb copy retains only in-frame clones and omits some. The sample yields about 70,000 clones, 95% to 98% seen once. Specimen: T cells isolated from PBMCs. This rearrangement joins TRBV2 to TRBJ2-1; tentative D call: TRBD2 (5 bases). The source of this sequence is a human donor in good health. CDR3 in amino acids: CASSDPGNEQFF. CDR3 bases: TGTGCCAGCAGCGATCCGGGGAATGAGCAGTTCTTC. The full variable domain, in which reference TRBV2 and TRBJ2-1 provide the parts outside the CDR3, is EPEVTQTPSHQVTQMGQEVILRCVPISNHLYFYWYRQILGQKVEFLVSFYNNEISEKSEIFDDQFSVERPDGSNFTLKIRSTKLEDSAMYFCASSDPGNEQFFGPGTRLTVL.